A selection of T cell receptor beta chains follows, all from one sample in a study of T-cell memory formation after mild COVID-19. Each CDR3 protein is one row after TCRdb ran MiXCR on the 5' RACE reads. The data show 75,000 to 95,000 distinct CDR3 sequences, less than 15% seen once. Material for sequencing was PBMCs or a T cell subset sorted from them (not recorded which). The receptors shown here come from a man between 18 and 35 years old who had mild COVID-19 (a few samples of this study predate the infection). Cell type and time point are not known. CDR3s include the opening cysteine and the closing phenylalanine or tryptophan. A D gene is named only where the DNA matches it firmly. The size field is filled for only some rows; it gives once, few, many or a size class.

D	V	size	J	DNA	CDR3
TRBD1	TRBV12-3/TRBV12-4	few	TRBJ1-1	TGTGCCAGCAGTTTCACAGGGGAGTTTGTTGAAGCTTTCTTT	CASSFTGEFVEAFF
-	TRBV3-1	once	TRBJ1-2	TGTGCCAGCAGCCAGGGGAATGGCGGCTACACCTTC	CASSQGNGGYTF
TRBD2	TRBV7-2	-	TRBJ2-5	TGTGCCAGCAGCTTATTCGGGGGGATAGGAGAGACCCAGTACTTC	CASSLFGGIGETQYF
TRBD2	TRBV9	-	TRBJ2-1	TGTGCCAGCAGCGTAGGGCGTGGCGGGGGTTCCTACAATGAGCAGTTCTTC	CASSVGRGGGSYNEQFF
-	TRBV5-1	few	TRBJ2-1	TGCGCCAGCAGCCACGGACTAGGGGGGGAAAATGAGCAGTTCTTC	CASSHGLGGENEQFF
TRBD1	TRBV11-2	-	TRBJ2-6	TGTGCCAGCAGACATGACAGGGGGTTGCCTGGGGCCAACGTCCTGACTTTC	CASRHDRGLPGANVLTF
-	TRBV5-1	few	TRBJ1-1	TGCGCCAGCAGCCCGTTTGGGGGGGAGGGCACTGAAGCTTTCTTT	CASSPFGGEGTEAFF
-	TRBV9	few	TRBJ1-6	TGTGCCAGCAGCCCGGAGTGGGCCTATAATTCACCCCTCCACTTT	CASSPEWAYNSPLHF
-	TRBV6-6	many	TRBJ2-5	TGTGCCAGCAGCCTAGGCAGCCCCCAAGAGACCCAGTACTTC	CASSLGSPQETQYF
TRBD2	TRBV12-3/TRBV12-4	few	TRBJ2-5	TGTGCCAGCAGTCTCTGGACTAGCGGGGAGGAGACCCAGTACTTC	CASSLWTSGEETQYF
TRBD1	TRBV28	few	TRBJ1-5	TGTGCCAGCAACCCAGGGACAGCAGAACAGCCCCAGCATTTT	CASNPGTAEQPQHF
TRBD1	TRBV20-1	-	TRBJ1-1	TGCAGTGCCCTGACAGGGGGCACTGAAGCTTTCTTT	CSALTGGTEAFF
-	TRBV5-5	many	TRBJ2-2	TGTGCCAGCAGCTTGGACACGGGAACCGGGGAGCTGTTTTTT	CASSLDTGTGELFF
-	TRBV6-5	-	TRBJ2-5	TGTGCCAGCAGTTACTCGAAGGGGGACTACCAAGAGACCCAGTACTTC	CASSYSKGDYQETQYF
-	TRBV13	-	TRBJ2-3	TGTGCCAGAGACGGGGGAGGCACAGATACGCAGTATTTT	CARDGGGTDTQYF